Listed below are T cell receptor beta chains from one sample, sequenced in a study of blood T cell repertoires in COVID-19. Generated by immunoSEQ multiplex PCR, the TCRdb table keeps only in-frame clones and is missing some. Among around 310,000 clones, under 90% were seen once, and the ten largest hold over 9%. The specimen was PBMCs or T cells enriched from blood (not recorded which). These receptor sequences come from a woman aged 25-40 years who had recovered from COVID-19. Each CDR3 is given with its conserved first and last residue. The D gene is left open where the match is weak. Part of the rows lack a size; the others show once, few, many or a class for expanded clones.

V,size,J,D,CDR3,DNA
TRBV5-1,NA,TRBJ1-2,NA,CASSLEGTMKGVTIGYTF,TGCGCCAGCAGCTTGGAGGGGACAATGAAGGGGGTAACTATCGGCTACACCTTC
TRBV28,NA,TRBJ2-3,TRBD2,CASSTLAGDSDTQYF,TGTGCCAGCAGCACACTAGCGGGAGATTCAGATACGCAGTATTTT
TRBV20-1,NA,TRBJ2-5,NA,CSASHEIQETQYF,TGCAGTGCTAGTCACGAGATCCAAGAGACCCAGTACTTC
TRBV27,few,TRBJ2-7,TRBD1,CASSLGTGGSYEQYF,TGTGCCAGCAGTTTAGGGACAGGGGGCTCCTACGAGCAGTACTTC
TRBV7-2,NA,TRBJ1-4,TRBD1,CASSLPWTGGLNEKLFF,TGTGCCAGCAGCTTACCCTGGACAGGGGGCCTGAATGAAAAACTGTTTTTT
TRBV28,NA,TRBJ1-2,NA,CACVGGLYSNYGYTF,TGTGCCTGCGTGGGGGGACTCTATTCTAACTATGGCTACACCTTC
TRBV7-6,NA,TRBJ1-6,TRBD1,CASSQGPSTGANSPLHF,TGTGCCAGCAGCCAGGGGCCGAGTACAGGGGCAAATTCACCCCTCCACTTT
TRBV12-5,NA,TRBJ2-2,TRBD1,CASGEPGTGFTGELFF,TGTGCTAGTGGCGAACCCGGGACAGGGTTTACCGGGGAGCTGTTTTTT
TRBV5-1,NA,TRBJ2-3,TRBD2,CASAAAGALVGAPVTQYF,TGCGCCAGCGCCGCGGCGGGAGCCCTGGTAGGCGCCCCAGTTACGCAGTATTTT
TRBV7-9,NA,TRBJ2-2,TRBD1,CASSFQRGQGVSSTGELFF,TGTGCCAGCAGCTTTCAAAGGGGACAGGGGGTTTCTTCCACCGGGGAGCTGTTTTTT
TRBV28,NA,TRBJ1-1,TRBD1,CASSPRRTGGTEAFF,TGTGCCAGCAGCCCAAGGAGGACAGGAGGGACTGAAGCTTTCTTT
TRBV5-1,NA,TRBJ2-1,TRBD2,CASSPTLSGGDNEQFF,TGCGCCAGCAGCCCTACTTTGAGCGGGGGGGACAATGAGCAGTTCTTC
TRBV4-2,NA,TRBJ1-2,NA,CASSQGGADGYTF,TGTGCCAGCAGCCAGGGGGGGGCAGATGGCTACACCTTC
TRBV19,NA,TRBJ1-2,TRBD1,CASKQGAGSPYYGYTF,TGTGCCAGTAAACAGGGGGCAGGGAGCCCCTACTATGGCTACACCTTC
TRBV11-2,NA,TRBJ2-7,NA,CASSQSRGRRYEQYF,TGTGCCAGCAGCCAGAGTAGGGGTCGCCGCTACGAGCAGTACTTC
TRBV10-3,few,TRBJ2-4,TRBD1,CAISQGQSLAKNIQYF,TGTGCCATCAGCCAGGGACAGTCCCTAGCCAAAAACATTCAGTACTTC
TRBV19,NA,TRBJ1-2,NA,CASSIRQYNYGYTF,TGTGCCAGTAGTATAAGACAGTATAACTATGGCTACACCTTC
TRBV9,NA,TRBJ1-2,TRBD1,CASSAWDRVSGYTF,TGTGCCAGCAGCGCCTGGGACAGGGTGAGTGGCTACACCTTC
TRBV10-3,NA,TRBJ2-7,TRBD2,CAISVGSGRSSEQYF,TGTGCCATCAGTGTAGGTAGCGGGAGATCCAGCGAGCAGTACTTC
TRBV28,once,TRBJ2-3,NA,CASSSNTDTQYF,TGTGCCAGCAGCTCTAACACAGATACGCAGTATTTT
TRBV10-3,NA,TRBJ2-6,NA,CATFFSGANVLTF,TGTGCCACTTTTTTCTCTGGGGCCAACGTCCTGACTTTC
TRBV7-2,NA,TRBJ2-5,TRBD1,CASRTGGGGETQYF,TGTGCCAGCAGGACAGGGGGGGGAGGGGAGACCCAGTACTTC
TRBV19,NA,TRBJ1-5,TRBD1,CASSMQGVTLNQPQHF,TGTGCCAGTAGTATGCAGGGGGTTACCCTCAATCAGCCCCAGCATTTT
TRBV30,NA,TRBJ1-6,TRBD1,CAWSTGTGHSPLHF,TGTGCCTGGAGCACCGGGACAGGACATTCACCCCTCCACTTT
TRBV30,NA,TRBJ2-3,TRBD1,CAWDQQGATTDTQYF,TGTGCCTGGGATCAACAGGGGGCTACCACAGATACGCAGTATTTT
TRBV5-1,NA,TRBJ1-1,TRBD1,CASSLREGATEAFF,TGCGCCAGCAGCTTACGGGAGGGGGCCACTGAAGCTTTCTTT
TRBV3-1/TRBV3-2,NA,TRBJ2-7,NA,CASSYTVYEQYF,TGTGCCAGCAGCTACACAGTCTACGAGCAGTACTTC
TRBV15,NA,TRBJ1-5,TRBD1,CATRTDRINQPQHF,TGTGCCACCCGAACGGACAGGATTAATCAGCCCCAGCATTTT
TRBV18,NA,TRBJ2-1,TRBD2,CASSPPGLAGGVSYNEQFF,TGTGCCAGCTCACCACCGGGACTAGCGGGAGGTGTCTCCTACAATGAGCAGTTCTTC
TRBV19,NA,TRBJ1-1,NA,CASSIGGAEGTEAFF,TGTGCCAGTAGTATAGGGGGCGCGGAGGGAACTGAAGCTTTCTTT
TRBV18,few,TRBJ1-2,TRBD1,CASSPGQAQRYGYTF,TGTGCCAGCTCACCAGGACAGGCCCAAAGATATGGCTACACCTTC
TRBV19,NA,TRBJ1-1,TRBD1,CASRPRDSRRVPEAFF,TGTGCCAGTAGACCCCGGGACAGCAGGCGGGTGCCTGAAGCTTTCTTT
TRBV3-1/TRBV3-2,NA,TRBJ2-7,TRBD2,CASSQDLGTGGLAGGRGFYEQYF,TGTGCCAGCAGCCAAGATTTGGGGACAGGGGGACTAGCGGGAGGACGGGGATTCTACGAGCAGTACTTC
TRBV10-3,NA,TRBJ2-2,TRBD2,CAITSLAGVDTGELFF,TGTGCCATCACGTCACTAGCGGGAGTTGACACCGGGGAGCTGTTTTTT
TRBV21-1,NA,TRBJ2-3,NA,CASSTGALRGLCTDTQYF,TGTGCCAGCAGCACCGGGGCGTTGAGGGGGCTATGCACAGATACGCAGTATTTT
TRBV3-1/TRBV3-2,NA,TRBJ2-1,TRBD2,CASSHRLAGAANEQFF,TGTGCCAGCAGCCATCGGTTAGCGGGAGCTGCCAATGAGCAGTTCTTC
TRBV6-5,NA,TRBJ2-7,TRBD2,CASRAGTSGYEQYF,TGTGCCAGCAGGGCCGGGACTAGCGGTTACGAGCAGTACTTC
TRBV11-2,NA,TRBJ2-7,TRBD2,CASRLEPLAGGRPYEQYF,TGTGCCAGCAGACTAGAGCCCCTAGCGGGAGGTCGCCCCTACGAGCAGTACTTC
TRBV28,NA,TRBJ2-3,NA,CASSSNRVTTDTQYF,TGTGCCAGCAGTTCCAACAGGGTCACCACAGATACGCAGTATTTT